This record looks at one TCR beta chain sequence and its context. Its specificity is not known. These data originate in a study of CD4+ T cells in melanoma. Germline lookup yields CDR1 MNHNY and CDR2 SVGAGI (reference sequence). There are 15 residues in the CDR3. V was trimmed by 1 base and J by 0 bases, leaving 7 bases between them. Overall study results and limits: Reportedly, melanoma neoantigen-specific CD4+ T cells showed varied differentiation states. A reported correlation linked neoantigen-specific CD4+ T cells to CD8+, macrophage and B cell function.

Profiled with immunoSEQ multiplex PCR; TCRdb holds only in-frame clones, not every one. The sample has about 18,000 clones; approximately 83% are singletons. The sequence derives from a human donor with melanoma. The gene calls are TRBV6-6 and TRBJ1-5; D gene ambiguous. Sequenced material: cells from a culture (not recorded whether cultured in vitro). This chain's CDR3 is CASSYWGNSNQPQHF. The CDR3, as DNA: TGTGCCAGCAGTTACTGGGGAAATAGCAATCAGCCCCAGCATTTT.